This T cell receptor (beta chain) was retrieved from a study of blood T cell repertoires in COVID-19. The table came from immunoSEQ multiplex PCR; TCRdb's copy has only in-frame clones and leaves some out. The data hold roughly 230,000 clones, with roughly nine tenths observed a single time. V was clipped by 6 bases and J by 10 bases; unmatched bases: 3. There are 14 residues in the CDR3. The germline CDR1 and CDR2 sequences are SGHAT and FQNNGV. The source of this sequence is a woman between 40 and 50 years old who had recovered from COVID-19. Sequenced: peripheral blood. J is TRBJ2-1 and V is TRBV11-2, with 16 positions matching TRBD2. Here the CDR3 reads CASRAGLAGGEQFF. The DNA of the CDR3 is TGTGCCAGCAGGGCGGGACTAGCGGGAGGGGAGCAGTTCTTC.